The T cell receptor beta chain described here comes from a study of identical twins. TCRdb redid the calling of the 5' RACE reads with MiXCR, one entry per CDR3 protein. The sample has 200,000 to 300,000 distinct CDR3 sequences, over 9.5% seen once. The J segment lost 3 bases and the V segment lost 2 bases, leaving 10 bases of the junction unmatched. The CDR3 consists of 17 residues. Germline CDR1 reads MNHEY; CDR2 reads SVGEGT. The same sample was also studied in work on yellow fever vaccine responses in identical twins.

Sequencing was done on a sample of memory (CD45RO+) T cells sorted from blood. This rearrangement joins TRBV6-2 or TRBV6-3 to TRBJ2-5, with 9 bases lining up with TRBD1. The origin of this receptor is a woman between 18 and 29 years old in good health. CDR3 coding DNA: TGTGCCAGCAGTTACCCCCCCGGGACAGGGACCGAAGAGACCCAGTACTTC. Its protein product is CASSYPPGTGTEETQYF.